A single sample is the source of the 31 T cell receptor beta chains below, sequenced in a study of graft-versus-host responses after intestinal transplantation. Some clones are missing from TCRdb's copy, which holds only in-frame ones; the method was immunoSEQ multiplex PCR. Of about 100,000 clones listed, around nine tenths are singletons. No antigens are known for them. The sample was unstimulated CD8+ T cells sorted from spleen or lymph node cells, taken before intestinal transplant. These receptors all stem from a human donor who received an intestinal transplant.

The chain uses TRBV19 and TRBJ1-3; D ambiguous. Trimming took 3 bases from V and 0 from J, leaving 12 bases between them. This CDR3 has 16 amino acids. Looked up from germline, CDR1 is LNHDA and CDR2 is SQIVND (reference sequence). The CDR3 sequence is CASSIRQASSGNTIYF. For the CDR3, the DNA is TGTGCCAGTAGTATTCGGCAGGCAAGCTCTGGAAACACCATATATTTT.

This sequence joins TRBV5-6 and TRBJ2-1; D possibly corresponds to TRBD2 (6 bases). V dropped 0 bases and J dropped 9 bases, with 10 bases sitting between them. CDR1 and CDR2 from the germline V gene are SGHDT and YYEEEE. The CDR3 runs to 13 residues. CDR3 in DNA: TGTGCCAGCAGCTTGGCCGGGACTCCTGAGCAGTTCTTC. This codes for CASSLAGTPEQFF.

The J gene is TRBJ1-4, the V gene TRBV12-5; D remains unclear. The germline V gene has CDR1 LGHNT and CDR2 FRNRAP. This CDR3 contains 15 residues. Trimming cost V 2 bases and J 0 bases, with 7 bases left between them. This chain's CDR3 is CASGLMPATNEKLFF. CDR3 bases: TGTGCTAGTGGTTTGATGCCCGCAACTAATGAAAAACTGTTTTTT.

The gene calls are TRBV2 and TRBJ1-5, with D perhaps TRBD1 (5 bases). The CDR3 totals 15 residues. Trimming left V 5 bases short and J 0 bases short, with 11 bases between. Per germline, CDR1 SNHLY and CDR2 FYNNEI. CDR3 protein: CASSTRVFSNQPQHF. The DNA for the CDR3 is TGTGCCAGCAGTACCAGGGTTTTTAGCAATCAGCCCCAGCATTTT.

The rearrangement uses TRBV18 and TRBJ2-3, with D possibly TRBD2 on 6 matching bases. V lost 10 bases to trimming and J lost 0 bases, with 14 bases between them. CDR3 length: 14 amino acids. CDR1 is KGHSH, CDR2 LQKENI, per germline. The DNA of the CDR3 is TGTGCCATCCGACCGGGACTGAGCACAGATACGCAGTATTTT. As protein: CAIRPGLSTDTQYF.

This chain joins TRBV5-6 and TRBJ1-6, with D unclear. This CDR3 is 13 amino acids long. V was shortened by 4 bases and J by 10 bases, with 12 bases between the two germline ends. CDR1 and CDR2 from the germline V gene are SGHDT and YYEEEE. In DNA, the CDR3 is TGTGCCAGCAGCCCGATCGGTGGATCACCCCTCCACTTT. Amino acid sequence: CASSPIGGSPLHF.

This clone was recorded once. The chain joins TRBV10-3 to TRBJ1-1; D not resolved. The germline gives CDR1 ENHRY, CDR2 SYGVKD. Trimming left V 3 bases short and J 8 bases short, with 13 bases between. The CDR3 consists of 13 residues. The CDR3 reads CAISEGMETEAFF. The CDR3 region has the DNA TGTGCCATCAGTGAAGGGATGGAGACGGAAGCTTTCTTT.

This rearrangement joins TRBV18 to TRBJ2-5, with D perhaps TRBD2 (6 bases). Trimming removed 2 bases at V and 4 bases at J, with 14 bases between. Germline V gives CDR1 KGHSH, CDR2 LQKENI. This CDR3 is built from 15 residues. The chain's CDR3 is CASSPGTGVLETQYF. CDR3 in DNA: TGTGCCAGCTCACCAGGAACGGGAGTCTTAGAGACCCAGTACTTC.

The rearrangement uses TRBV28 and TRBJ1-2; a weak D match, TRBD1 (6 bases). Germline assignment: CDR1 MDHEN and CDR2 SYDVKM. Trimming shortened V by 3 bases and J by 4 bases, and 9 bases separated the two germline ends. This CDR3 comprises 13 residues. CDR3 region: CASSFGGAYGYTF. CDR3 in DNA: TGTGCCAGCAGTTTTGGGGGGGCCTATGGCTACACCTTC.

The chain recombines TRBV27 with TRBJ1-2; 9 nucleotides align to TRBD1. The CDR3 length is 13 residues. J gave up 4 bases and V 6 bases, and 3 bases lay outside the gene matches. CDR1 is MNHEY and CDR2 is SMNVEV in the germline V gene (reference sequence). The CDR3: CASSQTGGYGYTF. In nucleotides, the CDR3 is TGTGCCAGCAGCCAGACAGGGGGCTATGGCTACACCTTC.

This clone was seen only once. The rearrangement links TRBV6-6 to TRBJ2-1, with a tentative D call TRBD2 (7 bases). V lost 6 bases and J 0 bases, leaving 12 bases between the germline ends. The CDR3 is 15 amino acids. The V gene's germline CDR1 is MNHNY and CDR2 SVGAGI (reference sequence). The CDR3 protein is CASSGGRSSYNEQFF. Written as DNA, the CDR3 is TGTGCCAGCAGCGGGGGGCGGAGCTCCTACAATGAGCAGTTCTTC.

The chain carries TRBV12-5 and TRBJ1-1; D may be TRBD1 (5 bases). V lost 5 bases to trimming and J lost 3 bases, with 13 bases between them. From germline, CDR1 is LGHNT and CDR2 FRNRAP. The CDR3 totals 14 residues. DNA of the CDR3: TGTGCTAGTGGTCCCTGGGGGTTGGACACTGAAGCTTTCTTT. Translation: CASGPWGLDTEAFF.

The chain recombines TRBV7-6 with TRBJ2-1; TRBD2 is a possible D gene (6 bases). This CDR3 region has 16 residues. V gave up 5 bases and J gave up 3 bases, with 17 bases separating them. Germline V gene data show CDR1 as SGHVS and CDR2 as FNYEAQ. The CDR3 sequence is CASSPWGLPFYNEQFF. CDR3 DNA: TGTGCCAGCAGCCCCTGGGGACTTCCCTTCTACAATGAGCAGTTCTTC.

The chain is built from TRBV5-5 and TRBJ1-5, with D uncertain. This CDR3 is built from 13 residues. CDR1 is SGHKS, CDR2 YYEKEE, per germline (reference sequence). V shed 0 bases and J shed 8 bases, with 9 bases lying between them. The CDR3, as DNA: TGTGCCAGCAGCTTGGTGGACGAGGAGCCCCAGCATTTT. This codes for CASSLVDEEPQHF.

This chain uses TRBV2 with TRBJ2-7, with D uncertain. V lost 5 bases to trimming and J lost 3 bases, with 14 bases between them. The CDR3 contains 14 residues. CDR1 and CDR2 from the germline V gene are SNHLY and FYNNEI. The DNA of the CDR3 is TGTGCCAGCAGTCAGTGGGCAGCTTTCTACGAGCAGTACTTC. It yields the protein CASSQWAAFYEQYF.

The DNA of the CDR3 is TGTGCCAGCAGCTCTTCCGGGACGAGCGGCGGGGAGCTGTTTTTT. The encoded protein is CASSSSGTSGGELFF. The rearrangement joins TRBV9 to TRBJ2-2; D is possibly TRBD1 or TRBD2 (5 bases each). Germline-derived CDR1 and CDR2 are SGDLS and YYNGEE. V was cut by 4 bases and J by 7 bases, with 17 bases left in between. There are 15 residues in the CDR3.

This clone has a single count. This chain joins TRBV7-6 and TRBJ1-6, with D unclear. The CDR3 extends over 14 amino acids. The V end was cut by 5 bases, the J end by 8 bases, with 13 bases between. The germline CDR1 and CDR2 sequences are SGHVS and FNYEAQ. The CDR3 DNA follows: TGTGCCAGCAGCCTAGGTAGCTCGGATTCACCCCTCCACTTT. Amino acid sequence: CASSLGSSDSPLHF.

V is TRBV30 and J is TRBJ1-1, with 7 bases lining up with TRBD1. This CDR3 is built from 15 residues. V was pared by 0 bases and J by 2 bases, with 6 bases of the junction left unmatched. Germline-derived CDR1 and CDR2 are GTSNPN and SVGIG (reference sequence). The CDR3, as DNA: TGTGCCTGGAGTGTATTGGCAGGGGGTAACACTGAAGCTTTCTTT. Residues: CAWSVLAGGNTEAFF.

The J gene is TRBJ1-2, the V gene TRBV13, with D uncertain. The CDR3 spans 14 residues. Germline V CDR1 and CDR2: PRHDT, FYEKMQ (reference sequence). V was trimmed by 2 bases and J by 0 bases, leaving 7 bases between them. The CDR3 DNA reads as TGTGCCAGCAGCTTAATGGGAGCTAACTATGGCTACACCTTC. Translating it yields CASSLMGANYGYTF.

This sequence joins TRBV5-6 and TRBJ2-3; TRBD2 aligns across 10 bases. Trimming at V came to 0 bases and at J to 4 bases, leaving 2 bases not matched to a gene. The CDR3 consists of 15 residues. Germline V gene lookup returns CDR1 SGHDT and CDR2 YYEEEE. The CDR3 sequence: CASSLAAGGPDTQYF. DNA of the CDR3: TGTGCCAGCAGCTTGGCAGCGGGAGGGCCAGATACGCAGTATTTT.

The J gene is TRBJ1-6, the V gene TRBV27, with D maybe TRBD1 (6 bases). Trimming cost V 4 bases and J 3 bases, with 13 bases left between them. Germline lookup yields CDR1 MNHEY and CDR2 SMNVEV (reference sequence). The CDR3 covers 16 residues. CDR3 region: CASSSLDRDYNSPLHF. As DNA, the CDR3 is TGTGCCAGCAGTTCCCTGGACAGAGACTATAATTCACCCCTCCACTTT.

The chain has TRBV4-1 and TRBJ1-5; D remains ambiguous. The V gene's germline CDR1 is MGHRA and CDR2 YSYEKL. The CDR3 is made up of 15 amino acids. The germline V and J ends were trimmed by 6 bases and 2 bases, with 14 bases remaining between them. The CDR3 nucleotides read TGCGCCAGCAGTGAGGAGTTGTCAGGCAATCAGCCCCAGCATTTT. Protein sequence: CASSEELSGNQPQHF.

The chain combines TRBV4-1 with TRBJ2-7; 8 positions agree with TRBD2. In germline, CDR1 is MGHRA, CDR2 YSYEKL. V dropped 0 bases and J dropped 3; count of bases not matched to a gene: 7. The CDR3 sequence is 16 residues long. CDR3: CASSQELGSGVYEQYF. The DNA for the CDR3 is TGCGCCAGCAGCCAAGAATTGGGTAGCGGGGTCTACGAGCAGTACTTC.

The rearrangement uses TRBV6-1 and TRBJ2-5; maybe TRBD1 (5 bases). Germline loops: CDR1 MNHNS, CDR2 SASEGT. The V end was cut by 4 bases, the J end by 0 bases, with 15 bases between. This CDR3 contains 16 residues. The CDR3 DNA follows: TGTGCCAGCAGTGCGTACCCCATAGGGGACCAAGAGACCCAGTACTTC. Translation: CASSAYPIGDQETQYF.

V and J are TRBV7-2 and TRBJ2-7; TRBD2 is a possible D gene (5 bases). The CDR3 is 12 amino acids. The germline gives CDR1 SGHTA, CDR2 FQGNSA. V dropped 4 bases and J dropped 4 bases, with 8 bases sitting between them. CDR3: CASSSDFYEQYF. CDR3 bases: TGTGCCAGCAGCTCGGACTTTTACGAGCAGTACTTC.

This clone was detected only a few times. The chain recombines TRBV19 with TRBJ2-1, with TRBD2 matching over 7 bases. Germline loops: CDR1 LNHDA, CDR2 SQIVND (reference sequence). V was pared by 4 bases and J by 2 bases, with 2 bases of the junction left unmatched. CDR3 length: 14 amino acids. The CDR3 DNA reads TGTGCCAGTAGTAGCGGGAGTCCCTACAATGAGCAGTTCTTC. As protein: CASSSGSPYNEQFF.

The chain has TRBV5-6 and TRBJ2-5; D assignment may be TRBD1 or TRBD2 (6 bases each). Germline V lookup: CDR1 SGHDT, CDR2 YYEEEE. Between the trimmed V and J ends, which lost 4 bases and 1 base, there was a span of 14 bases. The CDR3 length is 15 residues. CDR3 residues: CASSRGGFLQETQYF. Here the CDR3 DNA reads TGTGCCAGCAGCAGAGGGGGGTTCCTCCAAGAGACCCAGTACTTC. The entire variable domain, with the rest obtained from reference TRBV5-6 and TRBJ2-5, is as follows: DAGVTQSPTHLIKTRGQQVTLRCSPKSGHDTVSWYQQALGQGPQFIFQYYEEEERQRGNFPDRFSGHQFPNYSSELNVNALLLGDSALYLCASSRGGFLQETQYFGPGTRLLVL.

The V call is TRBV6-5, the J call TRBJ1-2, with a possible D match to TRBD1 (5 bases). CDR1 and CDR2 from the germline V gene are MNHEY and SVGAGI. The CDR3 has 14 amino acids. V gave up 2 bases and J gave up 1 base, with 8 bases separating them. CDR3 sequence (DNA): TGTGCCAGCAGTTACGACAGCCTTAACTATGGCTACACCTTC. Its protein product is CASSYDSLNYGYTF.

The rearrangement joins TRBV19 to TRBJ1-1, with D perhaps TRBD1 (5 bases). This CDR3 has 15 amino acids. Germline CDR1 LNHDA, CDR2 SQIVND (reference sequence). The ends were cut back, 5 bases at V and 0 bases at J, with 13 bases in the middle. The CDR3 loop is CASSGSTDMNTEAFF. In nucleotides, the CDR3 is TGTGCCAGTAGTGGGTCGACAGACATGAACACTGAAGCTTTCTTT.

This clone was detected once. This sequence joins TRBV6-5 and TRBJ2-7; perhaps TRBD2 as D (7 bases). V was trimmed by 0 bases and J by 6 bases, leaving 12 bases between them. Germline CDR1 reads MNHEY; CDR2 reads SVGAGI. The CDR3 loop spans 14 amino acids. The CDR3: CASSYSGGAAEQYF. Here the CDR3 DNA reads TGTGCCAGCAGTTACTCGGGGGGGGCGGCCGAGCAGTACTTC.

The chain uses TRBV14 and TRBJ2-3; 7 bases align to TRBD2. The CDR3 runs to 14 residues. Germline V CDR1 and CDR2: SGHDN, FVKESK. The junction had 5 bases not matched to a gene; V was cut back by 4 bases and J by 4 bases. The CDR3 nucleotides read TGTGCCAGCAGCCCCTGGGGGGGTGCAGATACGCAGTATTTT. Its translation: CASSPWGGADTQYF.